The 23 T cell receptor beta chains listed next were all sequenced from one sample in a study of low-dose radiotherapy and immunotherapy resistance in tumors. With TRAV- and TRBV-specific primers, first-strand cDNA was made, covering the alpha and beta chains. Using a constant-region primer together with a V-primer adapter, TCRs were subjected to 20 to 25 PCR cycles of amplification. TCRdb itself ran the reads through MiXCR, one entry per CDR3 protein. This table holds about 30,000 distinct CDR3 sequences, around 47% found once. As to time point: after trial treatment. Treatment described: LDRT plus nivolumab, ipilimumab, low-dose cyclophosphamide and aspirin (RACIN trial). This specimen was PBMCs, taken after low-dose radiotherapy plus immunotherapy. The origin of the receptors is a male donor with gallbladder cancer.

The genes are TRBV6-2 or TRBV6-3 and TRBJ2-5; tentative D call: TRBD1 (5 bases). The V gene's germline CDR1 is MNHEY and CDR2 SVGEGT. This CDR3 is 11 amino acids long. V was cut by 4 bases and J by 5 bases, with 5 bases left in between. CDR3 sequence: CASSSGETQYF. In nucleotides, the CDR3 is TGTGCCAGCAGTTCAGGGGAGACCCAGTACTTC.

V and J are TRBV5-5 and TRBJ2-7; D is uncertain. The CDR3 is 15 amino acids. The germline CDR1 and CDR2 sequences are SGHKS and YYEKEE (reference sequence). V gave up 0 bases and J gave up 2 bases, with 12 bases separating them. The DNA of the CDR3 is TGTGCCAGCAGCTTGGCCCCTCAGGAGACCTACGAGCAGTACTTC. Residues: CASSLAPQETYEQYF.

The V gene is TRBV7-2, the J gene TRBJ2-5, with D hard to call. The CDR3 covers 12 residues. Germline-derived CDR1 and CDR2 are SGHTA and FQGNSA. V was clipped by 6 bases and J by 5 bases, with 10 bases between them. CDR3 residues: CASRRIGETQYF. The CDR3, as DNA: TGTGCCAGCAGGCGGATTGGGGAGACCCAGTACTTC. The entire variable domain, with the rest obtained from reference TRBV7-2 and TRBJ2-5, is as follows: GAGVSQSPSNKVTEKGKDVELRCDPISGHTALYWYRQSLGQGLEFLIYFQGNSAPDKSGLPSDRFSAERTGGSVSTLTIQRTQQEDSAVYLCASRRIGETQYFGPGTRLLVL.

The sample holds a few counts of this clonotype. The chain couples TRBV9 to TRBJ1-2; D gene unclear. V was clipped by 0 bases and J by 6 bases, with 12 bases between them. CDR3 length: 14 residues. The germline CDR1 and CDR2 sequences are SGDLS and YYNGEE. Here the CDR3 reads CASSVAAGLNGYTF. CDR3 nucleotide sequence: TGTGCCAGCAGCGTAGCGGCGGGTCTGAATGGCTACACCTTC.

This clonotype occurred many times. CDR3 sequence (DNA): TGTGCCAGCAGCCCTACTAGCGGCGAGCAGTACTTC. It codes for CASSPTSGEQYF. This chain joins TRBV7-9 and TRBJ2-7; 8 bases map to TRBD2. Per germline, CDR1 SEHNR and CDR2 FQNEAQ (reference sequence). The junction had 3 bases not matched to a gene; V was cut back by 5 bases and J by 6 bases. This CDR3 has 12 amino acids. Looking up the rest from reference TRBV7-9 and TRBJ2-7 gives the full variable domain: DTGVSQNPRHKITKRGQNVTFRCDPISEHNRLYWYRQTLGQGPEFLTYFQNEAQLEKSRLLSDRFSAERPKGSFSTLEIQRTEQGDSAMYLCASSPTSGEQYFGPGTRLTVT.

This clonotype qualifies as medium-sized (0.01 to 0.1%). This chain uses TRBV7-2 with TRBJ2-7, with TRBD2 matching 11 bases. Germline lookup yields CDR1 SGHTA and CDR2 FQGNSA. Germline trimming cut 2 bases from V and 2 bases from J; bases unmatched to any gene: 5. The CDR3 sequence is 16 residues long. CDR3 sequence (DNA): TGTGCCAGCAGCTTAAGGACTAGCGGGTCTGCCTACGAGCAGTACTTC. Its protein product is CASSLRTSGSAYEQYF.

There are a few counts of this clonotype. V is TRBV7-9 and J is TRBJ2-1, with D hard to call. The V gene lost 8 bases and the J gene lost 3 bases, with 11 bases spanning the gap. This CDR3 is built from 13 residues. Germline CDR1 and CDR2: SEHNR and FQNEAQ (reference sequence). In DNA, the CDR3 is TGTGCCAGCGGGCTAGACCGCTACAATGAGCAGTTCTTC. This codes for CASGLDRYNEQFF.

Concerning this clonotype itself: A read error may produce the germline difference seen at one junction end. The chain links TRBV7-7 to TRBJ2-5; no reliable D call. CDR1 and CDR2 from the germline V gene are SSHAT and FNYEAQ (reference sequence). The CDR3 spans 15 residues. Written as DNA, the CDR3 is TGTGCTAGCAGCTCCGGACGGTTGTACCAAGAGACCCAGTACTTC. Translating it yields CASSSGRLYQETQYF. The full variable domain, with the rest looked up from reference TRBV7-7 and TRBJ2-5, is GAGVSQSPRYKVTKRGQDVTLRCDPISSHATLYWYQQALGQGPEFLTYFNYEAQPDKSGLPSDRFSAERPEGSISTLTIQRTEQRDSAMYRCASSSGRLYQETQYFGPGTRLLVL.

This chain connects TRBV3-1 to TRBJ2-7; 9 bases match TRBD2. The germline V gene has CDR1 LGHDT and CDR2 YNNKEL (reference sequence). J gave up 3 bases and V 3 bases, and 9 bases lay outside the gene matches. The CDR3 covers 16 residues. The CDR3 is CASSQAGGQVGYEQYF. The CDR3 nucleotides read TGTGCCAGCAGCCAGGCGGGGGGGCAGGTAGGCTACGAGCAGTACTTC.

This chain connects TRBV4-2 to TRBJ2-7; TRBD1 matches at 9 bases. The junction had 7 bases not matched to a gene; V was cut back by 0 bases and J by 4 bases. The CDR3 contains 16 residues. The germline CDR1 and CDR2 sequences are LGHNA and YNFKEQ. The CDR3 reads CASSQDHGTGLYEQYF. The DNA of the CDR3 is TGTGCCAGCAGCCAAGATCACGGGACAGGGCTTTACGAGCAGTACTTC.

This clonotype has a count of ten or more. The chain is built from TRBV20-1 and TRBJ2-4; a possible D gene is TRBD2 (7 bases). With 5 bases removed from V and 6 bases from J, the gap between germline ends came to 17 bases. This CDR3 has 14 amino acids. Germline V gene sequence: CDR1 DFQATT, CDR2 SNEGSKA (reference sequence). CDR3 nucleotide sequence: TGCAGTGCTCCTGAGGGGGGGACTCGAAACATTCAGTACTTC. Translating it yields CSAPEGGTRNIQYF.

About this clonotype: It is likely a read error, because the conserved phenylalanine at the end of the CDR3 is missing. The J gene is TRBJ1-1, the V gene TRBV5-5; 7 positions agree with TRBD1. The germline V gene has CDR1 SGHKS and CDR2 YYEKEE (reference sequence). The CDR3 is 16 residues long. The CDR3 sequence is CASSLGAGRGGTQAFV. DNA of the CDR3: TGTGCCAGCAGCTTGGGCGCAGGCAGGGGGGGCACTCAAGCTTTCGTT.

This clonotype showed up many times. The chain couples TRBV20-1 to TRBJ2-5, with D hard to call. The CDR3 spans 12 residues. The V end lost 4 bases, the J end lost 3 bases, and 9 bases lay between the germline ends. In germline, CDR1 is DFQATT, CDR2 SNEGSKA (reference sequence). The CDR3 region has the DNA TGCAGTGCTACCGACGGTAAAGAGACCCAGTACTTC. It codes for CSATDGKETQYF.

On this clonotype: A far larger clone is only one base removed, so a read error is likely. V gene TRBV7-9 combines with J gene TRBJ2-5; 7 positions agree with TRBD2. Germline CDR1 and CDR2: SEHNR and FQNEAQ (reference sequence). The CDR3 runs to 15 residues. CDR3: CASCLEGTMEETQYF. The CDR3 DNA reads as TGTGCCAGCTGCTTAGAGGGGACTATGGAAGAGACCCAGTACTTC.

This chain connects TRBV28 to TRBJ1-2, with TRBD1 matching over 10 bases. The CDR3 is made up of 14 amino acids. After removal of 6 bases from V and 4 bases from J, the junction contained 5 bases not matched to a gene. CDR1 and CDR2 from the germline V gene are MDHEN and SYDVKM. CDR3 protein: CASSSRDRGYGYTF. CDR3 coding DNA: TGTGCCAGCAGCTCCCGGGACAGGGGCTATGGCTACACCTTC.

V gene TRBV6-5 combines with J gene TRBJ2-7; 8 nucleotides match TRBD1. Germline V gives CDR1 MNHEY, CDR2 SVGAGI. After removal of 4 bases from V and 8 bases from J, the junction contained 10 bases not matched to a gene. CDR3 size: 14 residues. As DNA, the CDR3 is TGTGCCAGCAGTTCGCATAGGACAGGGCGGAAGCAGTACTTC. It specifies CASSSHRTGRKQYF.

V gene TRBV6-2 or TRBV6-3 combines with J gene TRBJ2-1, with 8 bases fitting TRBD2. V dropped 6 bases and J dropped 3; count of bases not matched to a gene: 7. The CDR3 loop spans 15 amino acids. Germline values: CDR1 MNHEY, CDR2 SVGEGT. The chain's CDR3 is CASSPTSGIYNEQFF. Here the CDR3 DNA reads TGTGCCAGCAGCCCAACTAGCGGAATCTACAATGAGCAGTTCTTC.

This clonotype was seen only a few times. A read error is likely here: a far larger clone is one base away. The chain links TRBV29-1 to TRBJ2-1; TRBD2 might be the D (7 bases). Germline CDR1 and CDR2: SQVTM and ANQGSEA. The CDR3 runs to 14 residues. Trimming stripped 4 bases from V and 10 bases from J, with 20 bases between. The chain's CDR3 is CSVVNRGAPREQFF. The CDR3 bases are TGCAGCGTTGTGAATCGGGGGGCGCCCCGCGAGCAGTTCTTC.

The table lists this clonotype with many counts. The V and J genes are TRBV7-2 and TRBJ2-7, with D possibly matching TRBD2 (5 bases). The CDR3 loop spans 13 amino acids. The germline V gene has CDR1 SGHTA and CDR2 FQGNSA. Trimming pared 4 bases from V and 5 bases from J, leaving 12 bases between. CDR3 sequence (DNA): TGTGCCAGCAGCTCCGTTCGGGGTGACGAGCAGTACTTC. This codes for CASSSVRGDEQYF.

This chain uses TRBV19 with TRBJ1-5; D gene uncertain. The CDR3 runs 13 residues. Trimming took off 6 bases at V and 6 bases at J, with 12 bases between the two ends. Germline V gene sequence: CDR1 LNHDA, CDR2 SQIVND (reference sequence). CDR3 residues: CASRESVGQPQHF. The CDR3 nucleotides read TGTGCCAGTAGGGAGTCCGTAGGTCAGCCCCAGCATTTT.

This clonotype came up many times. The chain uses TRBV11-2 and TRBJ2-1, with D maybe TRBD2 (6 bases). V was trimmed by 5 bases and J by 8 bases, leaving 22 bases between them. CDR3 size: 16 residues. The V gene's germline CDR1 is SGHAT and CDR2 FQNNGV. The CDR3 loop is CASSLLGTFQGHEQFF. CDR3 coding DNA: TGTGCCAGCAGCCTCCTAGGGACTTTCCAAGGCCATGAGCAGTTCTTC.

The chain couples TRBV5-4 to TRBJ2-7; 7 nucleotides match TRBD1. This CDR3 is built from 13 residues. Germline V gene sequence: CDR1 SGHNT, CDR2 YYREEE (reference sequence). V gave up 4 bases and J gave up 2 bases; unmatched junction bases: 3. CDR3 sequence: CASSRDSTYEQYF. CDR3 DNA sequence: TGTGCCAGCAGCCGGGACAGCACCTACGAGCAGTACTTC.

By share, this clonotype counts as medium-sized. The gene calls are TRBV5-1 and TRBJ2-7, with D unclear. Germline V gives CDR1 SGHRS, CDR2 YFSETQ. V shed 0 bases and J shed 3 bases, with 10 bases lying between them. The CDR3 covers 14 residues. The chain's CDR3 is CASSLAELGYEQYF. CDR3 nucleotide sequence: TGCGCCAGCAGCTTGGCCGAGCTGGGCTACGAGCAGTACTTC.